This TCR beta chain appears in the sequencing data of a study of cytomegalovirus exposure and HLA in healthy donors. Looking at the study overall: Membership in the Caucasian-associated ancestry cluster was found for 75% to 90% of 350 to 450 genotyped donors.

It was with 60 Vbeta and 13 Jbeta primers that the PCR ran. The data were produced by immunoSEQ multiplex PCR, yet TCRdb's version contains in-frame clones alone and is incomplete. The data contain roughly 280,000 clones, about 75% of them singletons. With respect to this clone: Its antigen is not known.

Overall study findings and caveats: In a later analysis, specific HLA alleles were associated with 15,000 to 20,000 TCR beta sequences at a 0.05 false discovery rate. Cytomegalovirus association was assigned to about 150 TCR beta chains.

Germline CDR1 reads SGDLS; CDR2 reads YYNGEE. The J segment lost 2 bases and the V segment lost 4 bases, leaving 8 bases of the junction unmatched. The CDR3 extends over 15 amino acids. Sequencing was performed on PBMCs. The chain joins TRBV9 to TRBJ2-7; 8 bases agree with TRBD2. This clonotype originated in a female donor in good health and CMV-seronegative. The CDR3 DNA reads TGTGCCAGCAGCACAACTAGCGGCTTCGCCTACGAGCAGTACTTC. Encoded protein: CASSTTSGFAYEQYF.